These 10 T cell receptor beta chains were sequenced from one sample in a study of CD8+ T cells in alopecia areata. The sample's treatment: oral pan-JAK inhibitor, 5-10 mg twice daily. Extraction and reverse transcription of RNA yielded cDNA as the sequencing template. Using immunoSEQ multiplex PCR, the repertoire was profiled, and TCRdb retains in-frame clones only, with some absent. The data contain about 200,000 clones, 55% to 75% of them singletons. Material: CD4+ T cells sorted from blood, obtained at week 24, from a patient treated with tofacitinib. The receptors stem from a human donor with alopecia areata.

This clone was detected only a few times. The J gene is TRBJ2-5, the V gene TRBV30; D is perhaps TRBD1 (6 bases). CDR3 size: 15 residues. V lost 1 base and J lost 4, with 16 bases in between. CDR1 and CDR2 from the germline V gene are GTSNPN and SVGIG (reference sequence). CDR3 nucleotides: TGTGCCTGGAGTGATCCCCGCAGGGGCTCAGAGACCCAGTACTTC. Its protein product is CAWSDPRRGSETQYF.

This clone was picked up one time. The V and J genes are TRBV27 and TRBJ2-3, with D uncertain. The germline V gene encodes CDR1 MNHEY and CDR2 SMNVEV (reference sequence). This CDR3 is built from 13 residues. Trimming pared 0 bases from V and 5 bases from J, leaving 6 bases between. The CDR3 DNA reads TGTGCCAGCAGTTTATCGTCGGGAGATACGCAGTATTTT. Its protein is CASSLSSGDTQYF.

V is TRBV4-3 and J is TRBJ2-6; no firm D call. This CDR3 contains 17 residues. Germline CDR1 is LGHNA and CDR2 is YSLEER. The V gene lost 1 base and the J gene lost 1 base, with 11 bases spanning the gap. CDR3 sequence (DNA): TGCGCCAGCAGCCAAGGGTACACCCAATCTGGGGCCAACGTCCTGACTTTC. It encodes CASSQGYTQSGANVLTF.

The V gene is TRBV4-3, the J gene TRBJ1-2, with D unresolved. Germline V gene sequence: CDR1 LGHNA, CDR2 YSLEER. V dropped 6 bases and J dropped 5 bases, with 19 bases sitting between them. This CDR3 is built from 15 residues. The CDR3 region has the DNA TGCGCCAGCAGAGTACACAGATCGGGATATTATGGCTACACCTTC. This encodes CASRVHRSGYYGYTF.

The V call is TRBV29-1, the J call TRBJ2-1; D perhaps matches TRBD1 (6 bases). CDR1 and CDR2 (germline): SQVTM, ANQGSEA. The CDR3 loop spans 12 amino acids. Trimming stripped 7 bases from V and 10 bases from J, with 17 bases between. CDR3: CSAGTGRQEQFF. In DNA form, the CDR3 reads TGCAGCGCCGGCACAGGGCGGCAGGAGCAGTTCTTC.

This clone was counted a few times. This sample also contains other DNA sequences that code for the same CDR3. J is TRBJ2-5 and V is TRBV7-2; D is uncertain. The germline V and J ends were trimmed by 5 bases and 5 bases, with 6 bases remaining between them. The V gene's germline CDR1 is SGHTA and CDR2 FQGNSA. This CDR3 is built from 11 residues. The CDR3 loop reads CASSPGETQYF. Written as DNA, the CDR3 is TGTGCCAGCAGCCCCGGCGAGACCCAGTACTTC.

CDR3 residues: CASSQVNGGTDTQYF. CDR3 in DNA: TGCGCCAGCAGCCAAGTTAATGGCGGCACAGATACGCAGTATTTT. V gene TRBV4-3 combines with J gene TRBJ2-3; D ambiguous. From germline, CDR1 is LGHNA and CDR2 YSLEER. The V end was cut by 1 base, the J end by 1 base, with 9 bases between. The CDR3 contains 15 residues.

This clone was seen more than once but under ten times. V and J are TRBV2 and TRBJ1-6, with a tentative D call TRBD1 (5 bases). The CDR3 consists of 15 residues. V was trimmed by 3 bases and J by 3 bases, leaving 9 bases between them. Germline V gene data show CDR1 as SNHLY and CDR2 as FYNNEI. CDR3 loop: CASSDAGLYNSPLHF. CDR3 nucleotides: TGTGCCAGCAGTGATGCAGGGCTCTATAATTCACCCCTCCACTTT.

This clone was recorded a few times. The rearrangement joins TRBV4-1 to TRBJ1-3; D perhaps matches TRBD1 (5 bases). Trimming pared 4 bases from V and 2 bases from J, leaving 9 bases between. The CDR3 runs 14 residues. The germline V gene encodes CDR1 MGHRA and CDR2 YSYEKL. CDR3 amino acids: CASSLGGAGNTIYF. In DNA, the CDR3 is TGCGCCAGCAGCCTGGGGGGGGCTGGAAACACCATATATTTT.

V gene TRBV30 combines with J gene TRBJ1-5; D unresolved. V was clipped by 0 bases and J by 6 bases, with 12 bases between them. Looked up from germline, CDR1 is GTSNPN and CDR2 is SVGIG (reference sequence). CDR3 length: 14 residues. CDR3: CAWSVLESSQPQHF. The DNA for the CDR3 is TGTGCCTGGAGTGTACTCGAGAGTTCTCAGCCCCAGCATTTT.